The entry below describes one TCR beta chain. Its antigen is undetermined. This sample was included in a study of shared clonotypes between healthy human individuals. Study summary: Serving as donors were a couple of women and a few men, whose ages spanned 18 to 49.

V dropped 5 bases and J dropped 7 bases, with 20 bases sitting between them. The germline CDR1 and CDR2 sequences are MGHDK and SYGVNS. CDR3 length: 16 residues. Study conclusions and caveats: When compared with the clonotypes that were shared by all four sorted-subset donors, the non-shared clonotypes turned out to have lower generation probabilities. Larger estimated richness was generally seen in naive subsets than in memory subsets.

Profiled with immunoSEQ multiplex PCR; TCRdb holds only in-frame clones, not every one. Among over 2 million clones listed, just under 95% were seen once. This clonotype was obtained from a man younger than 30 in good health. Some clones in this sample may be carry-over from other donors' samples. The source material was naive CD4+ T cells from PBMCs. Noted subset: CD45RA+ positively selected. This rearrangement joins TRBV25-1 to TRBJ1-4; possibly TRBD1 for D (5 bases). CDR3 protein: CASSKGLGEIGEKLFF. The CDR3 region has the DNA TGTGCCAGCAGTAAGGGCCTGGGGGAAATAGGTGAAAAACTGTTTTTT.